This T cell receptor beta chain was captured in a study of kidney transplant recipient with SARS-CoV-2 infection. Using its own MiXCR run on the reads, TCRdb lists one record per CDR3 protein. The sample includes approximately 250,000 distinct CDR3 sequences, roughly 26% of them seen just once. This CDR3 has 14 residues. J gave up 2 bases and V 4 bases, and 3 bases lay outside the gene matches. In germline, CDR1 is SGHRS, CDR2 YFSETQ. V usage is TRBV5-1 and J usage is TRBJ2-3, with 8 positions matching TRBD2. The receptor comes from a young adult male patient who had COVID-19 and was a kidney transplant recipient. Part of the T cell pool may stem from the graft donor. The sample was a blood sample, taken at baseline and around day 110 from a kidney transplant recipient. CDR3 residues: CASSTSGTTDTQYF. The DNA for the CDR3 is TGCGCCAGCAGCACTAGCGGAACCACAGATACGCAGTATTTT.